This T cell receptor beta chain was sequenced for a study of T cell changes during pregnancy in multiple sclerosis. This table comes from immunoSEQ multiplex PCR, and its TCRdb copy is limited to in-frame clones, with some not included. The sample has fewer than 150,000 clones; about 96% are singletons. The germline V and J ends were trimmed by 3 bases and 4 bases, with 16 bases remaining between them. Germline V gene lookup returns CDR1 SGDLS and CDR2 YYNGEE. This CDR3 has 15 amino acids. V gene TRBV9 combines with J gene TRBJ2-5; tentative D call: TRBD1 (5 bases). This receptor was taken from a female donor with multiple sclerosis, enrolled in a pregnancy study. Sample: peripheral blood, taken after pregnancy. In DNA form, the CDR3 reads TGTGCCAGCAGCGCCCCCCAGGGCGGTGGAGAGACCCAGTACTTC. Encoded protein: CASSAPQGGGETQYF. The whole variable domain, remainder taken from reference TRBV9 and TRBJ2-5, is DSGVTQTPKHLITATGQRVTLRCSPRSGDLSVYWYQQSLDQGLQFLIQYYNGEERAKGNILERFSAQQFPDLHSELNLSSLELGDSALYFCASSAPQGGGETQYFGPGTRLLVL.